This T cell receptor beta chain emerged from a study of blood T cell repertoires in COVID-19. Repertoires were generated with immunoSEQ multiplex PCR, while TCRdb's copy carries only in-frame clones and drops some. Altogether over 600,000 clones are present, more than 80% being singletons, with the ten largest covering under 0.3%. The CDR3 contains 14 residues. V shed 2 bases, J shed 3 bases, and the junction held 2 bases outside the gene matches. Germline V gene lookup returns CDR1 SGHTA and CDR2 FQGTGA. The sequencing sample was made of peripheral blood. This sequence originates from a young woman with acute or convalescent COVID-19. V gene TRBV7-3 combines with J gene TRBJ1-2; 8 positions match TRBD1. The CDR3 sequence: CASSLGTGDYGYTF. The DNA of the CDR3 is TGTGCCAGCAGCTTAGGGACAGGTGACTATGGCTACACCTTC.